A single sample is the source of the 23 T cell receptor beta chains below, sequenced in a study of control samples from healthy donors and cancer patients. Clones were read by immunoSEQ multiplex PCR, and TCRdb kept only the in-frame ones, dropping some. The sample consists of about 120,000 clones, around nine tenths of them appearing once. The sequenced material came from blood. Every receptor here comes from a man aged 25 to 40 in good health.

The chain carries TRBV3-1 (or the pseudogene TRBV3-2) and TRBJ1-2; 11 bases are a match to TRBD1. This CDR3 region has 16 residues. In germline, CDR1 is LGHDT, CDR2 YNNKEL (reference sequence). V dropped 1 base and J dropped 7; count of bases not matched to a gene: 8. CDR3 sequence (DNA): TGTGCCAGCAGCCAAGCTTTCCCGGACAGGGGGCTTGGCTACACCTTC. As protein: CASSQAFPDRGLGYTF.

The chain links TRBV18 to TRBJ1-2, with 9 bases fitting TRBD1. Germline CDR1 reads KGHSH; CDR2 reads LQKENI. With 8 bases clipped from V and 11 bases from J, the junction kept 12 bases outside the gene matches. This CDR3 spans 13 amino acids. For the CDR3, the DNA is TGTGCCAGCCGCACCGGGACAGGGACCCAATACACCTTC. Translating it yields CASRTGTGTQYTF.

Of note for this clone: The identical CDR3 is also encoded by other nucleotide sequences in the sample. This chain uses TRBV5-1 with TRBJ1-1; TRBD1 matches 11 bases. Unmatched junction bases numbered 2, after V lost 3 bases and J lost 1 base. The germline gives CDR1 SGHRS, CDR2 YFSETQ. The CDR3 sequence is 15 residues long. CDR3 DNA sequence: TGCGCCAGCAGCTCAGGGACAGGGGGGAACACTGAAGCTTTCTTT. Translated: CASSSGTGGNTEAFF.

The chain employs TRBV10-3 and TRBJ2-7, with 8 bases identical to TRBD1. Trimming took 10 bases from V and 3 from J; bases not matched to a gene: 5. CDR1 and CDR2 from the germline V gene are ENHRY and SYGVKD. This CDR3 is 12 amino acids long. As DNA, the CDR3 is TGTGCCACCCTCGGGACAGGCTACGAGCAGTACTTC. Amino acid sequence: CATLGTGYEQYF.

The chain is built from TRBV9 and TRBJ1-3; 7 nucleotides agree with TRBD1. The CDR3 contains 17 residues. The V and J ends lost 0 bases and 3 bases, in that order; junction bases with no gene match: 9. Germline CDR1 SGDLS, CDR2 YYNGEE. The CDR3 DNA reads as TGTGCCAGCAGCGTAGCTGGGGAGGGGGCGAGTGGAAACACCATATATTTT. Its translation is CASSVAGEGASGNTIYF.

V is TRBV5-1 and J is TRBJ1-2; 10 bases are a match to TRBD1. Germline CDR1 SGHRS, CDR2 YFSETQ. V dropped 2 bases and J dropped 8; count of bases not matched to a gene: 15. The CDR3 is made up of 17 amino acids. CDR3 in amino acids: CASSFSGTGERLGGYTF. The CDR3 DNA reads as TGCGCCAGCAGCTTTTCCGGGACAGGGGAGCGCCTTGGAGGCTACACCTTC.

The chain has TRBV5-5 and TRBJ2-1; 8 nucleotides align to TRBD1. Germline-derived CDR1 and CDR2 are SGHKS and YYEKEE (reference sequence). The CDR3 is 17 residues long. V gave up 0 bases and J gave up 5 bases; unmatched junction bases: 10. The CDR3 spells CASSLALKDRAHNEQFF. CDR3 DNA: TGTGCCAGCAGCTTGGCCTTAAAGGACAGGGCCCACAATGAGCAGTTCTTC.

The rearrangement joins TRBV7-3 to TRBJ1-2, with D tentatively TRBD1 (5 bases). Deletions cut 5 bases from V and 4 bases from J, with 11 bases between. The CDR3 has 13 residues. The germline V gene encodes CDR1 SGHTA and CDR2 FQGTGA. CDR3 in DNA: TGTGCCAGCAGCCAGGGACCGAGCTATGGCTACACCTTC. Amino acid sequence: CASSQGPSYGYTF.

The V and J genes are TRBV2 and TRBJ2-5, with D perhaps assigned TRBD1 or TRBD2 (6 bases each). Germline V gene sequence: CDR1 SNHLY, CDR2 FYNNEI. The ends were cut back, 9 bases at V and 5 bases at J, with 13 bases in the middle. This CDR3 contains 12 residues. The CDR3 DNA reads TGTGCCAGGTCGGACAGCGGGGAGACCCAGTACTTC. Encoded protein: CARSDSGETQYF.

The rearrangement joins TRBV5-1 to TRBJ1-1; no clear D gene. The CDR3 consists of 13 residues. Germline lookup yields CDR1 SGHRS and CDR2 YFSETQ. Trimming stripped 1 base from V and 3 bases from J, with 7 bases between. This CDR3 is CASSLLRDTEAFF. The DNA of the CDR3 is TGCGCCAGCAGCTTGTTACGGGACACTGAAGCTTTCTTT.

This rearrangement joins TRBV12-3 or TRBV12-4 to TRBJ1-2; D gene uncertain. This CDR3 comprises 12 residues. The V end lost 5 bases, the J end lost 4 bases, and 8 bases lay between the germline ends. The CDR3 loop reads CASSAGPYGYTF. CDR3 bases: TGTGCCAGCAGTGCAGGACCCTATGGCTACACCTTC.

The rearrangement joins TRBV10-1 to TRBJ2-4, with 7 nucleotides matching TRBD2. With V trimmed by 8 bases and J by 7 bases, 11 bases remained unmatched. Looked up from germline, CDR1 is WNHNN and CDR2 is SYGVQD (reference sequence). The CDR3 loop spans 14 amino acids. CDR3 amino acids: CASEEREGENIQYF. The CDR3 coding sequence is TGCGCCAGCGAGGAGAGGGAGGGCGAGAACATTCAGTACTTC.

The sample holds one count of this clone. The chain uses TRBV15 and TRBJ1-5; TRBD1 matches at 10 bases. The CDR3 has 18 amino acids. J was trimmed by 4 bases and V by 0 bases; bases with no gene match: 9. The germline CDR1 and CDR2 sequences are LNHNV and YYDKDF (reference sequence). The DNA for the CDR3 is TGTGCCACCAGCAGAGATCCGGGGACAGGGGCCGCTAATCAGCCCCAGCATTTT. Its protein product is CATSRDPGTGAANQPQHF.

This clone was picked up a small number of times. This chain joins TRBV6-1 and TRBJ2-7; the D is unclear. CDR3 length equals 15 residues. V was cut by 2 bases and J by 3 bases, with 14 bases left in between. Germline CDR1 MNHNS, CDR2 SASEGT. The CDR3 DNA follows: TGTGCCAGCAGTGAAATAGCTACGCCAGGCTACGAGCAGTACGTC. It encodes CASSEIATPGYEQYV.

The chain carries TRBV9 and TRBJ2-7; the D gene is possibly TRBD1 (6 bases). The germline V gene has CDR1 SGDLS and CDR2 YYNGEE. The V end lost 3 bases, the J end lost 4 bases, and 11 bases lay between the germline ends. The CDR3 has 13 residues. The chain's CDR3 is CASSDRDPYEQYV. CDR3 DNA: TGTGCCAGCAGCGACAGGGATCCGTACGAGCAGTACGTC.

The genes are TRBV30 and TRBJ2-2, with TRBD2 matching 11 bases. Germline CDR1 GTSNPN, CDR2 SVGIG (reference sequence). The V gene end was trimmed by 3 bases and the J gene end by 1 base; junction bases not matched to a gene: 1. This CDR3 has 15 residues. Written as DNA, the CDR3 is TGTGCCTGGAGGCTAGCGGGGGGGAACACCGGGGAGCTGTTTTTT. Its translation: CAWRLAGGNTGELFF.

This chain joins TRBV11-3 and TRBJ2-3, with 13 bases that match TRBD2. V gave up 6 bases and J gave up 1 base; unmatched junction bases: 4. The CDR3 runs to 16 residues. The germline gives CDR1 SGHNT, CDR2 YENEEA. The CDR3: CASSPGTSGGTDTQYF. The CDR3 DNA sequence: TGTGCCAGCAGTCCGGGGACTAGCGGGGGCACAGATACGCAGTATTTT.

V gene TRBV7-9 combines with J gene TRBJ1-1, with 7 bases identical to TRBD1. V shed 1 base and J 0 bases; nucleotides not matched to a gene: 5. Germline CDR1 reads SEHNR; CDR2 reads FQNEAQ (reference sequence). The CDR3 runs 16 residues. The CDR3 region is CASSLEGGTLNTEAFF. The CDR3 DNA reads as TGTGCCAGCAGCTTAGAAGGGGGCACCTTGAACACTGAAGCTTTCTTT. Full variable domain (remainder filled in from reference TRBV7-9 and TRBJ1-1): DTGVSQNPRHKITKRGQNVTFRCDPISEHNRLYWYRQTLGQGPEFLTYFQNEAQLEKSRLLSDRFSAERPKGSFSTLEIQRTEQGDSAMYLCASSLEGGTLNTEAFFGQGTRLTVV.

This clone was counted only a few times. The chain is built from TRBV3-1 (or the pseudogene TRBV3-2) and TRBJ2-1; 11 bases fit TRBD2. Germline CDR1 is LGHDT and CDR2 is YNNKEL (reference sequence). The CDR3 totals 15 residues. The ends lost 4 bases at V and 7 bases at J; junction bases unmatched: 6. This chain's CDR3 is CASSLRASGGNEQFF. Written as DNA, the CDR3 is TGTGCCAGCAGCCTGAGGGCTAGCGGGGGGAATGAGCAGTTCTTC.

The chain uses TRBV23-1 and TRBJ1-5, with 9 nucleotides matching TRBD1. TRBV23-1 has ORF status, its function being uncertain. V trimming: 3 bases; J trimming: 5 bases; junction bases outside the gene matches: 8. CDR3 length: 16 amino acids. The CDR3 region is CASSHPRQGEDQPQHF. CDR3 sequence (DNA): TGCGCCAGCAGTCACCCTAGACAGGGGGAGGATCAGCCCCAGCATTTT.

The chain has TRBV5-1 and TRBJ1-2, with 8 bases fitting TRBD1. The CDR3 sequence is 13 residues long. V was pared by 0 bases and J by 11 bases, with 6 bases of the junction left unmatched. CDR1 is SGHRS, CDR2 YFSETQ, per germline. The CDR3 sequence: CASSLAVTGEYTF. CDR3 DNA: TGCGCCAGCAGCTTGGCCGTGACAGGGGAATACACCTTC. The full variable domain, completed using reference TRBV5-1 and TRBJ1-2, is KAGVTQTPRYLIKTRGQQVTLSCSPISGHRSVSWYQQTPGQGLQFLFEYFSETQRNKGNFPGRFSGRQFSNSRSEMNVSTLELGDSALYLCASSLAVTGEYTFGSGTRLTVV.

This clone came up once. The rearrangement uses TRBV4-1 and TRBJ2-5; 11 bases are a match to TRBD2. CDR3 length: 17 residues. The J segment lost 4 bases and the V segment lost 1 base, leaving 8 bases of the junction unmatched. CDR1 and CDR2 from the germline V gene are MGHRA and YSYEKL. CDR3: CASSQAISGGAVETQYF. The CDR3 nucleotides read TGCGCCAGCAGCCAAGCGATTAGCGGGGGGGCCGTAGAGACCCAGTACTTC.

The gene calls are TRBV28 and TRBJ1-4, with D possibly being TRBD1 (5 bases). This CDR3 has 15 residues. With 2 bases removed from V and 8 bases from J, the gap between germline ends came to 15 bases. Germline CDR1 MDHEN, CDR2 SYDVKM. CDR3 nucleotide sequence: TGTGCCAGCAGTTTAGTAGGGACCCAGGGAGAAAAACTGTTTTTT. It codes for CASSLVGTQGEKLFF.